This T cell receptor beta chain emerged from a study of graft-versus-host responses after intestinal transplantation. Overall study context: Anti-thymocyte globulin was used for induction in all recipients, who then took tacrolimus and steroids for two to four years.

Study observations and caveats: In patients with graft-donor T cell macrochimerism, allograft graft-versus-host to host-versus-graft clonal ratios were high. Circulating GvH clone levels at their peak were associated with HvG declines (early post-transplant). The marrow of recipients harbored GvH clones, and ileum or blood showed some of them first.

A word on this clone: Its antigen is undetermined. Within the sample, other DNA sequences also encode this same CDR3.

Profiled with immunoSEQ multiplex PCR; TCRdb holds only in-frame clones, not every one. This sample yields approximately 70,000 clones, of which over 75% are seen a single time; roughly 0.4% belongs to the top ten. Germline trimming cut 4 bases from V and 6 bases from J; bases unmatched to any gene: 7. This CDR3 spans 16 amino acids. Germline V gives CDR1 KGHSH, CDR2 LQKENI. The receptor's source is a human donor who was the organ donor for an intestinal transplant. Sequenced here: unstimulated CD4+ T cells sorted from spleen or lymph node cells, sampled before transplant. The chain joins TRBV18 to TRBJ2-2, with 11 bases aligning to TRBD1. The CDR3 protein is CASSQPGQGAAGELFF. The CDR3 DNA reads as TGTGCCAGCTCACAACCAGGACAGGGGGCTGCCGGGGAGCTGTTTTTT. The full variable domain, with the rest looked up from reference TRBV18 and TRBJ2-2, is NAGVMQNPRHLVRRRGQEARLRCSPMKGHSHVYWYRQLPEEGLKFMVYLQKENIIDESGMPKERFSAEFPKEGPSILRIQQVVRGDSAAYFCASSQPGQGAAGELFFGEGSRLTVL.